These T cell receptor beta chains were read from a single sample in a study of cytotoxic CD8 clonotypes in ibrutinib-treated CLL. Produced via immunoSEQ multiplex PCR; TCRdb's table is partial and in-frame only. The sample yields nearly 15,000 clones, approximately 58% seen once. The specimen was PBMCs, collected before ibrutinib treatment. These receptors all stem from a human donor with chronic lymphocytic leukemia. The CDR3 runs from the conserved cysteine through the conserved F or W. The order of the fields is clone size, D gene, V gene, J gene, CDR3 protein, CDR3 DNA. A D gene is named only where the DNA matches it firmly. Size is stated for part of the rows, as once, few or many counts, or as a class when the clone is expanded.

-	TRBD1	TRBV18	TRBJ1-5	CASSPGTGLVQPQHF	TGTGCCAGCTCACCGGGGACAGGGCTGGTTCAGCCCCAGCATTTT
-	-	TRBV28	TRBJ1-5	CASSSARKAQHF	TGTGCCAGCAGTTCAGCGCGTAAGGCCCAGCATTTT
-	-	TRBV12-5	TRBJ2-2	CASAPGVPTGELFF	TGTGCTAGTGCCCCAGGGGTTCCCACCGGGGAGCTGTTTTTT
-	TRBD1	TRBV10-3	TRBJ1-1	CAISAWGQGGSEAFF	TGTGCCATCAGTGCCTGGGGACAGGGGGGCTCTGAAGCTTTCTTT
few	-	TRBV11-3	TRBJ2-7	CASSLCPRGSYEQYF	TGTGCCAGCAGCTTATGCCCCAGGGGCTCCTACGAGCAGTACTTC
-	-	TRBV5-1	TRBJ2-5	CASSLVVAFDQETQYF	TGCGCCAGCAGCTTGGTGGTAGCGTTCGACCAAGAGACCCAGTACTTC
-	-	TRBV7-8	TRBJ1-2	CASSLVRGPNYGYTF	TGTGCCAGCAGCTTAGTTAGGGGCCCTAACTATGGCTACACCTTC
-	-	TRBV27	TRBJ2-1	CASKLRGQGYEQFF	TGTGCCAGCAAATTACGGGGGCAGGGGTATGAGCAGTTCTTC
-	-	TRBV11-2	TRBJ2-7	CASSLRKGSYEQYF	TGTGCCAGCAGCCTCCGAAAAGGGTCCTACGAGCAGTACTTC
once	-	TRBV28	TRBJ1-4	CASSLGGITNEKLFF	TGTGCCAGCAGTTTGGGGGGTATTACTAATGAAAAACTGTTTTTT
medium-sized	TRBD2	TRBV5-1	TRBJ2-1	CASSLAGTSGYVWSYNEQFF	TGCGCCAGCAGCTTGGCAGGGACTAGCGGGTACGTGTGGTCCTACAATGAGCAGTTCTTC
-	-	TRBV5-1	TRBJ2-7	CASSLDWVPTLSEQYF	TGCGCCAGCAGCTTGGATTGGGTCCCGACCCTCTCCGAGCAGTACTTC
few	-	TRBV6-1	TRBJ1-2	CASTTWTGYTF	TGTGCCAGCACTACCTGGACTGGCTACACCTTC
-	-	TRBV5-6	TRBJ2-7	CASSTWVTRESEQYF	TGTGCCAGCAGCACCTGGGTAACGCGGGAAAGCGAGCAGTACTTC
-	-	TRBV7-9	TRBJ1-1	CASRDWREDTEAFF	TGTGCCAGCAGAGATTGGAGGGAAGACACTGAAGCTTTCTTT
-	TRBD2	TRBV7-8	TRBJ2-1	CASRTAGGWYNEQFF	TGTGCCAGCAGGACAGCGGGAGGGTGGTACAATGAGCAGTTCTTC
-	-	TRBV28	TRBJ1-4	CASSTTNEKLFF	TGTGCCAGCTCTACAACTAATGAAAAACTGTTTTTT
-	-	TRBV28	TRBJ1-5	CASTYPSSGSRNQPQHF	TGTGCCAGCACATACCCGTCCTCAGGCAGCCGCAATCAGCCCCAGCATTTT
few	TRBD2	TRBV5-1	TRBJ2-3	CASSSGTSSDTQYF	TGCGCCAGCAGCTCCGGGACTAGTTCGGATACGCAGTATTTT
once	-	TRBV21-1	TRBJ2-5	CASSRKEAGWPETQYF	TGTGCCAGCAGCCGAAAAGAGGCAGGGTGGCCCGAGACCCAGTACTTC
-	-	TRBV7-9	TRBJ2-5	CASSLVQETQYF	TGTGCCAGCAGCTTAGTCCAAGAGACCCAGTACTTC
few	-	TRBV7-2	TRBJ1-4	CAGGGGPNEKLFF	TGTGCTGGGGGCGGGGGACCCAATGAAAAACTGTTTTTT
-	-	TRBV5-6	TRBJ1-2	CASSGRFGYTF	TGTGCCAGCAGTGGCCGGTTTGGCTACACCTTC
-	TRBD1	TRBV4-1	TRBJ2-5	CASSQDGTGGRETQYF	TGCGCCAGCAGCCAAGATGGGACAGGGGGCAGAGAGACCCAGTACTTC
few	-	TRBV23-1	TRBJ1-3	CASSQLIEGAGRGNSGNTIYF	TGCGCCAGCAGTCAATTGATCGAAGGGGCAGGACGGGGGAACTCTGGAAACACCATATATTTT
few	TRBD2	TRBV7-9	TRBJ2-7	CATTSGGSYEQYF	TGTGCTACAACTAGCGGGGGGTCCTACGAGCAGTACTTC
-	TRBD2	TRBV9	TRBJ2-3	CASSVESGRTDTQYF	TGTGCCAGCAGCGTAGAGAGCGGGAGGACAGATACGCAGTATTTT
-	TRBD2	TRBV25-1	TRBJ2-5	CASSGRPLVSETQYF	TGTGCCAGCAGCGGGAGGCCCCTAGTCAGCGAGACCCAGTACTTC
-	-	TRBV4-1	TRBJ1-5	CASSLERGQPQHF	TGCGCCAGCAGCCTAGAAAGAGGTCAGCCCCAGCATTTT
-	TRBD2	TRBV5-1	TRBJ2-7	CASSPGRNYEQYF	TGCGCCAGCAGCCCCGGGAGGAACTACGAGCAGTACTTC
-	-	TRBV25-1	TRBJ1-2	CASSTGLSYTF	TGTGCCAGCAGTACAGGGTTGAGCTACACCTTC
-	-	TRBV27	TRBJ2-3	CASSRRSITDTQYF	TGTGCCAGCAGTCGAAGATCGATCACAGATACGCAGTATTTT
once	TRBD2	TRBV4-2	TRBJ2-2	CASSQDTGGANTGELFF	TGTGCCAGCAGCCAAGATACCGGGGGGGCGAACACCGGGGAGCTGTTTTTT
-	-	TRBV6-5	TRBJ1-4	CASSARQLFF	TGTGCCAGCAGCGCCCGGCAACTGTTTTTT
-	TRBD1	TRBV5-1	TRBJ1-1	CASSSPDRGNTEAFF	TGCGCCAGCAGCTCCCCGGACAGGGGTAACACTGAAGCTTTCTTT
-	TRBD1	TRBV5-1	TRBJ2-7	CASSIRDSRYEQYF	TGCGCCAGCAGCATACGGGACAGCCGCTACGAGCAGTACTTC
-	-	TRBV28	TRBJ1-3	CASSLTGNTIYF	TGTGCCAGCAGCCTTACTGGAAACACCATATATTTT
few	-	TRBV7-8	TRBJ2-5	CASSRRWVQETQYF	TGTGCCAGCAGTCGAAGATGGGTCCAAGAGACCCAGTACTTC
-	-	TRBV7-9	TRBJ2-1	CASSLTGALLSRQFF	TGTGCCAGCAGCTTAACCGGGGCCTTACTTTCTCGGCAGTTCTTC
-	-	TRBV4-3	TRBJ2-3	CASSQDLGVNTDTQYF	TGCGCCAGCAGCCAAGATCTTGGAGTAAACACAGATACGCAGTATTTT
-	-	TRBV7-2	TRBJ2-2	CASSLGRNTGELFF	TGTGCCAGCAGCTTGGGACGGAACACCGGGGAGCTGTTTTTT